This is a list of T cell receptor beta chains from one sample in a study of T-cell reconstitution after alpha-beta-depleted transplantation in children. TCRdb called the PCR reads again in MiXCR, with one record for every CDR3 protein. The sample lists some 500,000 distinct CDR3 sequences; around 20% were seen once. Here the sequenced sample was PBMCs from the stem cell graft donor, taken from the stem cell graft. The source of these receptors is a human donor who donated a stem cell graft to a child with acute lymphoblastic leukemia. The CDR3 runs from the conserved cysteine through the conserved F or W. The D gene is left open where the match is weak. Clone size is stated in some rows and not others, as once, few, many or a class when expanded.

abundance | len | j_gene | v_gene | d_gene | CDR3nt | CDR3aa
- | 15 | TRBJ1-5 | TRBV25-1 | - | TGTGCCAGCAGTGACCGGACTGATTACCATCAGCCCCAGCATTTT | CASSDRTDYHQPQHF
few | 13 | TRBJ1-4 | TRBV20-1 | - | TGCAGTGCTCTATGGGCAACTAATGAAAAACTGTTTTTT | CSALWATNEKLFF
- | 13 | TRBJ2-7 | TRBV27 | TRBD2 | TGTGCCAGACCCATTCCCGGGGGGAGCGAGCAGTACTTC | CARPIPGGSEQYF
few | 17 | TRBJ2-1 | TRBV7-8 | TRBD2 | TGTGCCAGCAGCTTAGGATTCGGGGGAGGGATGTTCAATGAGCAGTTCTTC | CASSLGFGGGMFNEQFF
once | 13 | TRBJ2-7 | TRBV21-1 | - | TGTGCCAGGAGACAGGGTAGGATTTACGAGCAGTACTTC | CARRQGRIYEQYF
few | 14 | TRBJ2-3 | TRBV4-1 | - | TGCGCCAGCAGCCAAACTACAGGGTGGGATACGCAGTATTTT | CASSQTTGWDTQYF
- | 13 | TRBJ2-5 | TRBV20-1 | - | TGCAGTGCCCTCCGGGACCCCCAAGAGACCCAGTACTTC | CSALRDPQETQYF
- | 15 | TRBJ2-7 | TRBV9 | TRBD1 | TGTGCCAGCAGTAACACAGGGGGCGGTTACTACGAGCAGTACTTC | CASSNTGGGYYEQYF
- | 13 | TRBJ1-2 | TRBV7-9 | - | TGTGCCAGCAGCGCGGACAGCTTCTATGGCTACACCTTC | CASSADSFYGYTF
few | 15 | TRBJ1-5 | TRBV12-3/TRBV12-4 | TRBD1 | TGTGCCAGCAGCCGACAGGGCCGGAGCAATCAGCCCCAGCATTTT | CASSRQGRSNQPQHF
few | 13 | TRBJ1-1 | TRBV25-1 | - | TGTGCCAGCAGTCAGCAGGGGAACACTGAAGCTTTCTTT | CASSQQGNTEAFF
- | 15 | TRBJ2-5 | TRBV27 | TRBD1 | TGTGCCAGCAGTGTCCCCGGGACAGCTAAAGAGACCCAGTACTTC | CASSVPGTAKETQYF
few | 18 | TRBJ2-3 | TRBV29-1 | TRBD2 | TGCAGCGTTGAAGCGGGGGCGGGAGGGCCGCGTAGCACAGATACGCAGTATTTT | CSVEAGAGGPRSTDTQYF
few | 14 | TRBJ2-1 | TRBV5-6 | TRBD2 | TGTGCCAGCAGCCCCGGGGGGACTAACAATGAGCAGTTCTTC | CASSPGGTNNEQFF
few | 11 | TRBJ1-2 | TRBV6-1 | - | TGTGCCAGCAGTTATAAATCGGCTCGAACCTTC | CASSYKSARTF
- | 18 | TRBJ2-3 | TRBV11-1 | - | TGTGCCAGCAGCTTACCAGTCCGGGCCGGGCCGAGCACAGATACGCAGTATTTT | CASSLPVRAGPSTDTQYF
- | 15 | TRBJ2-1 | TRBV5-1 | TRBD2 | TGCGCCAGTGCAGCCGGGACTAGCGGGGTTGCGGAGCAGTTCTTC | CASAAGTSGVAEQFF
- | 16 | TRBJ2-3 | TRBV5-6 | - | TGTGCCAGCAGCTTGGGAGGAGTGCTCAGTATCTATTCGCAGTATTTT | CASSLGGVLSIYSQYF
few | 11 | TRBJ1-4 | TRBV12-3/TRBV12-4 | - | TGTGCCAGCAGTTTTAGCGAAAAACTGTTTTTT | CASSFSEKLFF
- | 13 | TRBJ2-1 | TRBV29-1 | TRBD2 | TGCAGCGTTGGCGCGGGAGGGCTCTATGAGCAGTTCTTC | CSVGAGGLYEQFF
- | 16 | TRBJ1-4 | TRBV12-3/TRBV12-4 | - | TGTGCCAGCAGTCACAGGCCCTTTGCAACTAATGAAAAACTGTTTTTT | CASSHRPFATNEKLFF
few | 13 | TRBJ1-1 | TRBV5-1 | - | TGCGCCAGCAGCTTTGCGACTTACACTGAAGCTTTCTTT | CASSFATYTEAFF
few | 16 | TRBJ1-2 | TRBV13 | - | TGTGCCAGCAACTGGCGGGGGCAGCACACTAACTATGGCTACACCTTC | CASNWRGQHTNYGYTF
few | 16 | TRBJ2-3 | TRBV12-3/TRBV12-4 | - | TGTGCCAGCAAGCATTTCGGGCAGGGGCCCACAGATACGCAGTATTTT | CASKHFGQGPTDTQYF
- | 14 | TRBJ2-7 | TRBV2 | TRBD2 | TGTGCCAGCATTCGGACTAGAAGACCATTCGAGCAGTACTTC | CASIRTRRPFEQYF
- | 15 | TRBJ1-2 | TRBV5-5 | TRBD1 | TGTGCCAGCAGCCCCGGACCGGGACAGGCCTTAGGCTACACCTTC | CASSPGPGQALGYTF
- | 17 | TRBJ2-7 | TRBV5-5 | TRBD1 | TGTGCCAGCAGCTTCAACAGGGGGCTCAACGGCTACTACGAGCAGTACTTC | CASSFNRGLNGYYEQYF
- | 13 | TRBJ1-3 | TRBV7-3 | - | TGTGCCAGCGCGTCACAGGGAGGAAACACCATATATTTT | CASASQGGNTIYF
- | 14 | TRBJ1-3 | TRBV20-1 | - | TGCAGTGCTAGCGGGTACTTCTCTGGAAACACCATATATTTT | CSASGYFSGNTIYF
few | 18 | TRBJ2-3 | TRBV11-1 | TRBD2 | TGTGCCAGCAGCTGCACTAGCGGGAGGGCCGGTCCCCCAGATACGCAGTATTTT | CASSCTSGRAGPPDTQYF
- | 13 | TRBJ1-2 | TRBV24-1 | - | TGTGCCACCAGTGAGGGTGTCAACTATGGCTACACCTTC | CATSEGVNYGYTF
- | 16 | TRBJ2-1 | TRBV9 | TRBD2 | TGTGCCAGCAGCGTATCGACTAGCGGGGGATACAATGAGCAGTTCTTC | CASSVSTSGGYNEQFF
- | 13 | TRBJ2-7 | TRBV6-5 | - | TGTGCCAGCAGTTCGACAGATGCCTACGAGCAGTACTTC | CASSSTDAYEQYF
few | 16 | TRBJ2-3 | TRBV10-1 | - | TGCGCCAGCAGTCAGGCCCGGCATCCCTACACAGATACGCAGTATTTT | CASSQARHPYTDTQYF
few | 13 | TRBJ2-7 | TRBV5-1 | TRBD1 | TGCGCCAGCAGCTTTTACAGGGGTGGCGAGCAGTACTTC | CASSFYRGGEQYF
- | 10 | TRBJ2-7 | TRBV2 | - | TGTGCCGGAGGAACCTACGAGCAGTACTTC | CAGGTYEQYF
few | 12 | TRBJ2-1 | TRBV6-1 | - | TGTGCCAGCAGGACGACTCTCGCCGAGCAGTTCTTC | CASRTTLAEQFF
few | 14 | TRBJ2-7 | TRBV5-1 | - | TGCGCCAGCAAGCCTTCTGCGGGCTCGGGCGAGCAGTACTTC | CASKPSAGSGEQYF
- | 16 | TRBJ1-2 | TRBV15 | - | TGTGCCACCAGCAGAGATATCCCAGCAGGGACGTTTGGCTACACCTTC | CATSRDIPAGTFGYTF
few | 15 | TRBJ2-7 | TRBV12-3/TRBV12-4 | - | TGTGCCAGCACCGCCCAGGACGCGCACTCCTACGAGCAGTACTTC | CASTAQDAHSYEQYF
- | 14 | TRBJ2-7 | TRBV9 | - | TGTGCCAGCAGCGAGGGGGACTTCTCCTACGAGCAGTACTTC | CASSEGDFSYEQYF
few | 14 | TRBJ2-4 | TRBV10-2 | - | TGCGCCAGCAGCGCCGCGAGAGCCAAAAACATTCAGTACTTC | CASSAARAKNIQYF
few | 12 | TRBJ2-4 | TRBV20-1 | - | TGCAGTGCTGGACCCTCAGTATCTATTCAGTACTTC | CSAGPSVSIQYF
few | 14 | TRBJ1-4 | TRBV12-3/TRBV12-4 | - | TGTGCCAGCAGTTTAGGACAGGACGGGAAAAAACTGTTTTTT | CASSLGQDGKKLFF
few | 16 | TRBJ2-2 | TRBV3-1 | - | TGTGCCAGCAGCCAACCCTCTCAGGGGAACACCGGGGAGCTGTTTTTT | CASSQPSQGNTGELFF
few | 17 | TRBJ2-1 | TRBV3-1 | TRBD2 | TGTGCCAGCAGCCGCGGATCTAGCGGGAGATACCGGGATGAGCAGTTCTTC | CASSRGSSGRYRDEQFF
- | 16 | TRBJ2-1 | TRBV7-9 | - | TGTGCCAGCAGCTTAGACCAAATTGCTTCCTACAATGAGCAGTTCTTC | CASSLDQIASYNEQFF
- | 15 | TRBJ1-5 | TRBV7-9 | TRBD1 | TGTGCCAGCAGCCCCGAACAGGGGATTGAGCAGCCCCAGCATTTT | CASSPEQGIEQPQHF
- | 12 | TRBJ2-7 | TRBV10-3 | - | TGTGCCATCAGTGAGTCAAGGGGAGAGCAGTACTTC | CAISESRGEQYF
- | 15 | TRBJ1-2 | TRBV7-9 | - | TGTGCCAGCAGCTCCGCCCGTACAGGGAACTATGGCTACACCTTC | CASSSARTGNYGYTF
few | 15 | TRBJ1-5 | TRBV24-1 | TRBD1 | TGTGCCACCAGTGACCCTACAGGGGCCAATCAGCCCCAGCATTTT | CATSDPTGANQPQHF
- | 12 | TRBJ1-1 | TRBV10-3 | - | TGTGCCATCAGTGATAAGGGCCTGGAAGCTTTCTTT | CAISDKGLEAFF
few | 15 | TRBJ2-7 | TRBV7-9 | - | TGTGCCAGCAGCTTAATCAGGGCAACATCCTACGAGCAGTACTTC | CASSLIRATSYEQYF
few | 13 | TRBJ2-7 | TRBV24-1 | TRBD1 | TGTGCCACCTCCGGGACAGGTCTCAACGAGCAGTACTTC | CATSGTGLNEQYF
- | 17 | TRBJ2-7 | TRBV15 | - | TGTGCCATCTCTCCGAGGCAGGGTAAAGGGATCTCCTACGAGCAGTACTTC | CAISPRQGKGISYEQYF
- | 14 | TRBJ1-1 | TRBV12-3/TRBV12-4 | TRBD1 | TGTGCCAGCAGTCCCTTATCAGGGGGTGTTGAAGCTTTCTTT | CASSPLSGGVEAFF
- | 16 | TRBJ2-1 | TRBV2 | - | TGTGCCAGCAGTGAGTCGGGGGACGGTCGGGTCAATGAGCAGTTCTTC | CASSESGDGRVNEQFF
few | 14 | TRBJ2-5 | TRBV11-2 | - | TGTGCCAGCAGCTTAGTTTTAGGCGAGGAGACCCAGTACTTC | CASSLVLGEETQYF